This T cell receptor (beta chain) comes out of a study of blood T cell repertoires in COVID-19. Study summary: PBMCs, B-cell-depleted T cells, or T cells were the source of the cDNA or gDNA that made up the material.

TCRdb keeps only in-frame clones here, not all; method: immunoSEQ multiplex PCR. The sample includes 200,000 to 250,000 clones, roughly 80% of them seen just once. The origin of this receptor is a woman between 45 and 60 years old with acute or convalescent COVID-19. Source material: peripheral blood.

The CDR3 region is CAWSSYRELGYTF. CDR3 nucleotides: TGTGCCTGGAGTTCTTACAGGGAGTTGGGCTACACCTTC. The J gene is TRBJ1-2, the V gene TRBV30; maybe TRBD1 (6 bases). The germline V and J ends were trimmed by 2 bases and 8 bases, with 15 bases remaining between them. Germline CDR1 is GTSNPN and CDR2 is SVGIG (reference sequence). There are 13 residues in the CDR3.